This TCR beta chain was captured by sequencing in a study of T cell responses to AZD1222 COVID-19 vaccine. Germline V gives CDR1 MNHEY, CDR2 SMNVEV (reference sequence). The CDR3 runs 14 residues. The ends were cut back, 1 base at V and 7 bases at J, with 11 bases in the middle. The data were produced by immunoSEQ multiplex PCR, yet TCRdb's version contains in-frame clones alone and is incomplete. Of roughly 150,000 clones in the sample, 85% to 95% were seen once. J is TRBJ1-5 and V is TRBV27, with D possibly matching TRBD1 (6 bases). This material consisted of peripheral blood, taken on day 0 of AZD1222 vaccination. The TCR comes from an adult in good health. In DNA form, the CDR3 reads TGTGCCAGCAGTTTATACCAGGGGAACCAGCCCCAGCATTTT. Its translation: CASSLYQGNQPQHF.